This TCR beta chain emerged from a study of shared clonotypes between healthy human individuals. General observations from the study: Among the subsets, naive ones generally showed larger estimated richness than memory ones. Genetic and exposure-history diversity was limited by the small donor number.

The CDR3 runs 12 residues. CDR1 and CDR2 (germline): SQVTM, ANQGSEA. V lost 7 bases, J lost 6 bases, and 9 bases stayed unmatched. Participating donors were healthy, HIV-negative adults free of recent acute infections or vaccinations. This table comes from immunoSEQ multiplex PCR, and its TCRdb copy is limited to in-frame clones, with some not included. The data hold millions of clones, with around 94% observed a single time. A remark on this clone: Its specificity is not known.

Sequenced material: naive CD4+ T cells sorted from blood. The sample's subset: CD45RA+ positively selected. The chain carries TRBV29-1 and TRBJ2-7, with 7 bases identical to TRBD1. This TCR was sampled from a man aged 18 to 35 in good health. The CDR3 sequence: CSARDSRSEQYF. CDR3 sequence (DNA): TGCAGCGCCCGGGACAGTCGCAGCGAGCAGTACTTC.